The 9 T cell receptor beta chains listed next were all sequenced from one sample in a study of blood T cells in healthy people across ages. Alongside a J-beta primer mix, a sample-barcoded 5' primer served in a second PCR lasting about 6 to 11 cycles. TCRdb independently ran MiXCR on the 5' RACE reads; one entry per CDR3 protein. The table records about 1.6 million distinct CDR3 sequences, 34% of them present only once. Sequencing input: blood. Every receptor here comes from a woman in her twenties or thirties in good health.

This clonotype occurred many times. The chain joins TRBV10-3 to TRBJ2-7, with 8 bases that match TRBD1. The V gene's germline CDR1 is ENHRY and CDR2 SYGVKD. Unmatched junction bases numbered 15, after V lost 6 bases and J lost 2 bases. The CDR3 is 17 residues long. The CDR3 reads CAISDDKDRGHPYEQYF. CDR3 DNA sequence: TGTGCCATCAGCGATGACAAAGACAGGGGTCACCCCTACGAGCAGTACTTC.

V gene TRBV20-1 combines with J gene TRBJ1-1; TRBD1 is a possible D gene (6 bases). CDR1 is DFQATT, CDR2 SNEGSKA, per germline (reference sequence). The CDR3 spans 16 residues. The V and J ends lost 0 bases and 0 bases respectively, with 14 bases between them. CDR3 sequence: CSARDGGRDLNTEAFF. The CDR3, as DNA: TGCAGTGCTAGAGATGGGGGGCGAGATTTGAACACTGAAGCTTTCTTT.

Details on this clonotype: A much bigger clone sits one base away, suggesting this may be a read error. The rearrangement links TRBV12-3 or TRBV12-4 to TRBJ2-7; D is unresolved. The CDR3 spans 12 residues. Trimming pared 3 bases from V and 3 bases from J, leaving 6 bases between. The DNA of the CDR3 is TGTGCCAGCAGTTTGGAGTGCTACGAGCAGTACTTC. Protein product: CASSLECYEQYF.

This chain connects TRBV15 to TRBJ1-2; TRBD1 matches 7 bases. Germline V gene lookup returns CDR1 LNHNV and CDR2 YYDKDF (reference sequence). The CDR3 is 16 residues long. V lost 1 base to trimming and J lost 3 bases; unmatched junction nucleotides: 8. In DNA, the CDR3 is TGTGCCACCAGCAGAGCTAGACAGGGCAGTGACTATGGCTACACCTTC. Translated: CATSRARQGSDYGYTF.

The chain couples TRBV28 to TRBJ2-7; D unresolved. In germline, CDR1 is MDHEN, CDR2 SYDVKM. CDR3 length: 13 residues. The V end was cut by 6 bases, the J end by 5 bases, with 14 bases between. The CDR3 DNA is TGTGCCAGCAGCCTCCGGGCCCCCAACGAGCAGTACTTC. The encoded protein is CASSLRAPNEQYF.

V gene TRBV20-1 combines with J gene TRBJ2-7; 11 bases agree with TRBD2. The CDR3 sequence is 15 residues long. Per the germline V gene, CDR1 is DFQATT and CDR2 is SNEGSKA (reference sequence). Losses at the gene ends were 7 bases for V and 2 bases for J; bases not matched to a gene: 10. As DNA, the CDR3 is TGCAGTGGTACGACTAGCGGGACTCCAACCTACGAGCAGTACTTC. It is translated as CSGTTSGTPTYEQYF.

In this sample, this clonotype turned up a few times. This chain's CDR3 is CASSFVAGGSHEQYF. The CDR3, as DNA: TGTGCCAGCAGTTTTGTCGCGGGAGGGAGCCACGAGCAGTACTTC. The chain combines TRBV12-3 or TRBV12-4 with TRBJ2-7; 9 nucleotides align to TRBD2. Trimming took 3 bases from V and 5 from J; bases not matched to a gene: 8. The CDR3 contains 15 residues.

Only a few counts were recorded for this clonotype. The chain uses TRBV13 and TRBJ1-2, with D possibly being TRBD1 (6 bases). CDR3 length: 15 amino acids. V was pared by 5 bases and J by 8 bases, with 21 bases between. CDR1 PRHDT and CDR2 FYEKMQ come from the germline V gene (reference sequence). The CDR3 DNA sequence: TGTGCCAGCAGCCATAAATGGACAGAAGACCCCGGCTACACCTTC. This translates into CASSHKWTEDPGYTF. Drawing the rest from reference TRBV13 and TRBJ1-2, the complete variable domain is AAGVIQSPRHLIKEKRETATLKCYPIPRHDTVYWYQQGPGQDPQFLISFYEKMQSDKGSIPDRFSAQQFSDYHSELNMSSLELGDSALYFCASSHKWTEDPGYTFGSGTRLTVV.

The V and J genes are TRBV15 and TRBJ2-3; 13 bases map to TRBD2. The length of the CDR3 is 16 residues. The V gene's germline CDR1 is LNHNV and CDR2 YYDKDF (reference sequence). V shed 0 bases, J shed 6 bases, and the junction held 3 bases outside the gene matches. The CDR3 region has the DNA TGTGCCACCAGCAGAGAAGAACTAGCGGGAGGGGATACGCAGTATTTT. It is translated as CATSREELAGGDTQYF.